These 25 T cell receptor beta chains share one sample of origin, sequenced in a study of blood T cells in healthy people across ages. A second PCR, run for about 7 to 11 cycles, used a sample-barcoded 5' primer plus a J-beta primer mix. TCRdb reprocessed the 5' RACE reads via MiXCR and lists one record per CDR3 protein. The data hold around 1,900,000 distinct CDR3 sequences, with approximately 40% observed a single time. The sample was blood. These receptors came from a human donor in good health.

The genes are TRBV6-2 or TRBV6-3 and TRBJ1-1; D is undetermined. CDR1 is MNHEY and CDR2 is SVGEGT in the germline V gene. V lost 6 bases to trimming and J lost 4 bases, with 18 bases between them. The CDR3 runs 15 residues. The CDR3 bases are TGTGCCAGCAGCCCTGTCATCGAGGGCCGCACTGAAGCTTTCTTT. Amino acids: CASSPVIEGRTEAFF.

The chain links TRBV3-1 to TRBJ2-1; 8 nucleotides agree with TRBD2. The CDR3 spans 17 residues. V dropped 2 bases and J dropped 6; count of bases not matched to a gene: 12. Germline assignment: CDR1 LGHDT and CDR2 YNNKEL (reference sequence). The CDR3 sequence is CASSQSGGGPLSNEQFF. CDR3 DNA sequence: TGTGCCAGCAGCCAATCCGGCGGGGGGCCCTTGAGCAATGAGCAGTTCTTC.

Only a few counts were recorded for this clonotype. J is TRBJ1-2 and V is TRBV7-9; maybe TRBD1 (5 bases). Trimming took 6 bases from V and 8 from J, leaving 16 bases between them. There are 13 residues in the CDR3. The germline CDR1 and CDR2 sequences are SEHNR and FQNEAQ (reference sequence). The DNA for the CDR3 is TGTGCCAGCAGTCGGGACGGGGGAGGAGGCTACACCTTC. As protein: CASSRDGGGGYTF.

The chain carries TRBV4-3 and TRBJ2-1; the D gene is possibly TRBD1 (5 bases). CDR3 size: 15 residues. The V gene lost 7 bases and the J gene lost 0 bases, with 13 bases spanning the gap. Germline CDR1 is LGHNA and CDR2 is YSLEER. The CDR3 here is CASNRGASSYNEQFF. The CDR3, as DNA: TGCGCCAGCAACCGTGGGGCGAGCTCCTACAATGAGCAGTTCTTC.

This chain links TRBV29-1 with TRBJ2-2, with 8 bases lining up with TRBD1. Germline CDR1 SQVTM, CDR2 ANQGSEA. This CDR3 is 16 amino acids long. The V gene end was trimmed by 5 bases and the J gene end by 3 bases; junction bases not matched to a gene: 11. CDR3 DNA: TGCAGCGTTCTCCTTACCCAGGGGGCGCACACCGGGGAGCTGTTTTTT. Its translation: CSVLLTQGAHTGELFF.

The chain joins TRBV12-3 or TRBV12-4 to TRBJ2-4, with TRBD1 matching over 9 bases. The CDR3 totals 14 residues. V was pared by 6 bases and J by 8 bases, with 8 bases of the junction left unmatched. CDR3 DNA: TGTGCCAGCAGCCTCACAGGGGGCGGAGACATTCAGTACTTC. Its translation: CASSLTGGGDIQYF.

A few counts support this clonotype. The chain carries TRBV6-5 and TRBJ1-2, with 8 bases aligning to TRBD1. Germline lookup yields CDR1 MNHEY and CDR2 SVGAGI. Trimming took 2 bases from V and 4 from J; bases not matched to a gene: 6. CDR3 length: 15 residues. The CDR3 sequence is CASSYNPDRAYGYTF. In nucleotides, the CDR3 is TGTGCCAGCAGTTACAACCCGGACAGGGCCTATGGCTACACCTTC.

CDR3 amino acids: CATSRDPGGGTTLYF. The CDR3 bases are TGTGCCACCAGCAGAGATCCGGGGGGCGGGACTACCCTGTACTTC. The chain uses TRBV15 and TRBJ2-7, with D maybe TRBD2 (7 bases). Germline CDR1 LNHNV, CDR2 YYDKDF (reference sequence). The CDR3 consists of 15 residues. Trimming pared 0 bases from V and 12 bases from J, leaving 21 bases between.

The V call is TRBV10-2, the J call TRBJ1-4, with D uncertain. CDR3 length equals 14 residues. Trimming shortened V by 6 bases and J by 0 bases, and 8 bases separated the two germline ends. CDR1 is WSHSY, CDR2 SAAADI, per germline. CDR3 protein: CASRQTATNEKLFF. CDR3 sequence (DNA): TGCGCCAGCAGGCAAACGGCAACTAATGAAAAACTGTTTTTT.

This clonotype was seen once. The chain carries TRBV12-3 or TRBV12-4 and TRBJ2-5, with 8 bases fitting TRBD1. The V gene end was trimmed by 6 bases and the J gene end by 12 bases; junction bases not matched to a gene: 18. The CDR3 is 15 amino acids. The CDR3 protein is CASSPRRTGLIGEYF. CDR3 nucleotides: TGTGCCAGCAGCCCCCGTAGGACAGGGCTTATTGGGGAGTACTTC.

V and J are TRBV29-1 and TRBJ1-1; D is unresolved. Trimming shortened V by 5 bases and J by 3 bases, and 16 bases separated the two germline ends. This CDR3 comprises 14 residues. The V gene's germline CDR1 is SQVTM and CDR2 ANQGSEA. The CDR3 reads CSVLGRLSYTEAFF. CDR3 coding DNA: TGCAGCGTTCTGGGAAGGCTATCATACACTGAAGCTTTCTTT.

V and J are TRBV12-3 or TRBV12-4 and TRBJ2-1; TRBD2 is a possible D gene (6 bases). With 9 bases removed from V and 0 bases from J, the gap between germline ends came to 18 bases. The CDR3 runs to 16 residues. Here the CDR3 DNA reads TGTGCCAGTAGTCCGACCGGGACTCGCTCCTACAATGAGCAGTTCTTC. It is translated as CASSPTGTRSYNEQFF.

This clonotype appeared a few times. The chain has TRBV2 and TRBJ1-2; D perhaps matches TRBD1 (5 bases). Trimming shortened V by 1 base and J by 8 bases, and 14 bases separated the two germline ends. The V gene's germline CDR1 is SNHLY and CDR2 FYNNEI. The CDR3 is 14 amino acids. The CDR3: CASSEDSGIRGYTF. DNA for the CDR3: TGTGCCAGCAGTGAAGATTCAGGGATTAGAGGCTACACCTTC. Drawing the rest from reference TRBV2 and TRBJ1-2, the complete variable domain is EPEVTQTPSHQVTQMGQEVILRCVPISNHLYFYWYRQILGQKVEFLVSFYNNEISEKSEIFDDQFSVERPDGSNFTLKIRSTKLEDSAMYFCASSEDSGIRGYTFGSGTRLTVV.

This clonotype is a singleton in its sample. This may come from a read error, since a much larger clone is one base off. The CDR3 region is CASSWSRTGDTQYF. The CDR3 DNA sequence: TGTGCCAGCAGCTGGAGCAGGACAGGGGATACGCAGTATTTT. The J gene is TRBJ2-3, the V gene TRBV7-9, with 8 bases matching TRBD1. Trimming at V came to 4 bases and at J to 6 bases, leaving 6 bases not matched to a gene. The germline CDR1 and CDR2 sequences are SEHNR and FQNEAQ (reference sequence). The CDR3 has 14 residues.

This chain connects TRBV3-1 to TRBJ2-7; the match to TRBD2 covers 10 bases. V dropped 1 base and J dropped 3; count of bases not matched to a gene: 6. The germline gives CDR1 LGHDT, CDR2 YNNKEL (reference sequence). The CDR3 extends over 16 amino acids. In DNA form, the CDR3 reads TGTGCCAGCAGCCAAGCCTCACTAGCGGGGTGCTACGAGCAGTACTTC. Encoded protein: CASSQASLAGCYEQYF.

The table lists this clonotype with a few counts. V gene TRBV12-3 or TRBV12-4 combines with J gene TRBJ2-3, with TRBD1 matching over 9 bases. V shed 7 bases, J shed 7 bases, and the junction held 12 bases outside the gene matches. The CDR3 spans 15 residues. As DNA, the CDR3 is TGTGCCAGCAACGACCCGGGACAGGGATTTTATACGCAGTATTTT. Translated, it gives CASNDPGQGFYTQYF.

Regarding this clonotype: This sequence may be a read error, since a much larger clone differs from it by one base. The chain combines TRBV29-1 with TRBJ2-1, with a weak D call TRBD2 (6 bases). V lost 8 bases and J 9 bases, leaving 8 bases between the germline ends. CDR3 length equals 9 residues. From germline, CDR1 is SQVTM and CDR2 ANQGSEA. This chain's CDR3 is CSSEGEQFF. In nucleotides, the CDR3 is TGCAGCTCGGAGGGTGAGCAGTTCTTC.

The rearrangement links TRBV18 to TRBJ1-1, with 8 nucleotides matching TRBD1. Germline trimming cut 8 bases from V and 0 bases from J; bases unmatched to any gene: 5. CDR1 is KGHSH, CDR2 LQKENI, per germline. The CDR3 has 14 residues. The DNA for the CDR3 is TGTGCCAGCACCGGACAGGGATTGAACACTGAAGCTTTCTTT. The encoded protein is CASTGQGLNTEAFF.

This clonotype was observed a handful of times. The chain joins TRBV6-1 to TRBJ2-5, with 15 bases identical to TRBD2. Trimming took 6 bases from V and 2 from J; bases not matched to a gene: 7. Germline-derived CDR1 and CDR2 are MNHNS and SASEGT. There are 17 residues in the CDR3. The CDR3: CASSSPGLAGGQETQYF. CDR3 bases: TGTGCCAGCAGCTCTCCGGGACTAGCGGGGGGACAAGAGACCCAGTACTTC.

This clonotype was counted only a few times. The chain employs TRBV12-3 or TRBV12-4 and TRBJ2-3, with D perhaps TRBD2 (5 bases). The V and J ends lost 6 bases and 9 bases respectively, with 16 bases between them. This CDR3 has 13 residues. CDR3 residues: CASRGAEGSTQYF. CDR3 in DNA: TGTGCCAGCAGAGGCGCCGAGGGCAGCACGCAGTATTTT.

CDR3 residues: CSAKRTGVVYEQYF. CDR3 bases: TGCAGTGCTAAAAGGACAGGGGTAGTGTACGAGCAGTACTTC. The rearrangement uses TRBV20-1 and TRBJ2-7; TRBD1 aligns across 9 bases. CDR3 size: 14 residues. CDR1 is DFQATT and CDR2 is SNEGSKA in the germline V gene (reference sequence). The ends lost 4 bases at V and 4 bases at J; junction bases unmatched: 8.

The chain combines TRBV10-3 with TRBJ2-1, with D possibly matching TRBD1 (5 bases). The CDR3 extends over 12 amino acids. Per the germline V gene, CDR1 is ENHRY and CDR2 is SYGVKD. The V and J ends lost 3 bases and 15 bases respectively, with 15 bases between them. The CDR3 region is CAISDPTLGLFF. Written as DNA, the CDR3 is TGTGCCATCAGTGACCCCACTCTGGGGCTGTTCTTC.

This clonotype showed up just a few times. The chain links TRBV28 to TRBJ2-3; TRBD2 is a possible D gene (6 bases). CDR3 length equals 12 residues. Germline CDR1 MDHEN, CDR2 SYDVKM. The V gene lost 10 bases and the J gene lost 6 bases, with 14 bases spanning the gap. CDR3 in DNA: TGTGCCACGGGGGTGGGGTCTGATACGCAGTATTTT. It encodes CATGVGSDTQYF.

This clonotype has a single count. A read error may account for a junction end that differs from germline. The chain employs TRBV28 and TRBJ1-1; D is perhaps TRBD1 (5 bases). The germline gives CDR1 MDHEN, CDR2 SYDVKM. The CDR3 has 12 residues. The CDR3 sequence: CASSRPGGEAFF. The CDR3 DNA reads TGTGCCAGCAGTCGCCCCGGGGGTGAAGCCTTCTTT.

The V call is TRBV2, the J call TRBJ2-3, with D unresolved. This CDR3 has 12 amino acids. V lost 9 bases, J lost 1 base, and 8 bases lay in between. CDR1 is SNHLY and CDR2 is FYNNEI in the germline V gene. CDR3 residues: CARDRRTDTQYF. In DNA form, the CDR3 reads TGTGCCAGGGACCGACGCACAGATACGCAGTATTTT. The full variable domain, rest sourced from reference TRBV2 and TRBJ2-3, is EPEVTQTPSHQVTQMGQEVILRCVPISNHLYFYWYRQILGQKVEFLVSFYNNEISEKSEIFDDQFSVERPDGSNFTLKIRSTKLEDSAMYFCARDRRTDTQYFGPGTRLTVL.